The 18 T cell receptor beta chains given below trace back to one sample, sequenced in a study of T cell repertoires in ileal Crohn's disease. Time point: inflamed ileum from the surgical specimen. The protocol was immunoSEQ multiplex PCR, while the TCRdb copy is restricted to in-frame clones and leaves out a portion. The table has about 5,400 clones, roughly 82% seen once; the top ten hold roughly 19%. The sample consisted of ileal tissue. All receptors derive from an adult with Crohn's disease.

The sample holds a few counts of this clone. The chain recombines TRBV6-1 with TRBJ2-7, with a possible D match to TRBD1 (6 bases). The CDR3 length is 12 residues. V dropped 6 bases and J dropped 5 bases, with 11 bases sitting between them. Germline V gene data show CDR1 as MNHNS and CDR2 as SASEGT. The CDR3 sequence is CASRDSEDEQYF. The CDR3 DNA follows: TGTGCCAGCAGGGACAGCGAGGACGAGCAGTACTTC.

This clone has a single count. The V gene is TRBV5-4, the J gene TRBJ1-4; D uncertain. This CDR3 is 15 amino acids long. Looked up from germline, CDR1 is SGHNT and CDR2 is YYREEE (reference sequence). V lost 4 bases to trimming and J lost 5 bases, with 15 bases between them. The CDR3 spells CASSAESGQNEKLFF. In DNA form, the CDR3 reads TGTGCCAGCAGCGCGGAGAGCGGCCAGAATGAAAAACTGTTTTTT.

Of note for this clone: The same CDR3 can be traced to other DNA sequences in this sample. The chain uses TRBV2 and TRBJ1-2; TRBD1 is a possible D gene (6 bases). The V end lost 2 bases, the J end lost 4 bases, and 8 bases lay between the germline ends. The CDR3 extends over 13 amino acids. CDR1 and CDR2 (germline): SNHLY, FYNNEI. The CDR3 spells CASSERQVYGYTF. In DNA form, the CDR3 reads TGTGCCAGCAGTGAAAGACAGGTCTATGGCTACACCTTC.

CDR3 sequence (DNA): TGTGCCAGTAGTGACAGCGGGAGGGCCAATGAGCAGTTCTTC. Translated, it gives CASSDSGRANEQFF. This chain uses TRBV19 with TRBJ2-1, with 10 bases aligning to TRBD2. Losses at the gene ends were 5 bases for V and 6 bases for J; bases not matched to a gene: 4. Germline V lookup: CDR1 LNHDA, CDR2 SQIVND (reference sequence). The CDR3 is made up of 14 amino acids.

This clone is classed as large. Other DNA sequences in this sample translate to the same CDR3. This chain uses TRBV15 with TRBJ1-2; D may be TRBD1 (6 bases). The CDR3 is 14 residues long. Germline V gene sequence: CDR1 LNHNV, CDR2 YYDKDF (reference sequence). Trimming took off 3 bases at V and 7 bases at J, with 15 bases between the two ends. CDR3 in DNA: TGTGCCACCAGCAGGGGGGCAGGGGCCGGTGGCTACACCTTC. It yields the protein CATSRGAGAGGYTF. Combining the CDR3 with reference TRBV15 and TRBJ1-2 gives the whole variable domain DAMVIQNPRYQVTQFGKPVTLSCSQTLNHNVMYWYQQKSSQAPKLLFHYYDKDFNNEADTPDNFQSRRPNTSFCFLDIRSPGLGDTAMYLCATSRGAGAGGYTFGSGTRLTVV.

This chain joins TRBV4-1 and TRBJ1-1; D ambiguous. The germline V gene encodes CDR1 MGHRA and CDR2 YSYEKL. There are 16 residues in the CDR3. The V and J ends lost 4 bases and 4 bases respectively, with 19 bases between them. In nucleotides, the CDR3 is TGCGCCAGCAGCCTCTCAGGAGGGATTTCGGCCACTGAAGCTTTCTTT. As protein: CASSLSGGISATEAFF.

Worth noting for this clone: Other DNA sequences in the same sample also yield this CDR3. The CDR3 protein is CASSGGGGETQYF. CDR3 in DNA: TGCGCCAGCAGTGGGGGAGGGGGAGAGACCCAGTACTTC. The genes are TRBV10-2 and TRBJ2-5; weak D call: TRBD2 (7 bases). The V end lost 4 bases, the J end lost 4 bases, and 10 bases lay between the germline ends. The V gene's germline CDR1 is WSHSY and CDR2 SAAADI. The CDR3 has 13 residues.

The chain recombines TRBV2 with TRBJ2-1, with D unclear. This CDR3 is 15 amino acids long. The germline V gene has CDR1 SNHLY and CDR2 FYNNEI. Trimming took 6 bases from V and 2 from J, leaving 14 bases between them. CDR3 sequence reads: CASSVQGGPYNEQFF. The CDR3 nucleotides are TGTGCCAGCAGCGTTCAAGGCGGCCCCTACAATGAGCAGTTCTTC.

The chain recombines TRBV14 with TRBJ2-1; D unresolved. V lost 0 bases and J 6 bases, leaving 15 bases between the germline ends. The CDR3 contains 16 residues. Germline V lookup: CDR1 SGHDN, CDR2 FVKESK. The CDR3 nucleotides are TGTGCCAGCAGCCAAGATGGTCCCGGACGGGCCAATGAGCAGTTCTTC. This codes for CASSQDGPGRANEQFF.

This chain uses TRBV30 with TRBJ1-1, with D uncertain. CDR3 length: 13 amino acids. Germline assignment: CDR1 GTSNPN and CDR2 SVGIG (reference sequence). V shed 3 bases and J shed 8 bases, with 16 bases lying between them. The CDR3 spells CAWRLAAAAEAFF. The CDR3 DNA reads TGTGCCTGGAGATTAGCAGCCGCGGCAGAAGCTTTCTTT.

The chain links TRBV19 to TRBJ1-3; TRBD1 agrees at 7 bases. The germline CDR1 and CDR2 sequences are LNHDA and SQIVND (reference sequence). The CDR3 length is 15 residues. V dropped 7 bases and J dropped 0; count of bases not matched to a gene: 6. The CDR3 here is CASTPQGNSGNTIYF. In DNA form, the CDR3 reads TGTGCCAGTACCCCACAGGGGAACTCTGGAAACACCATATATTTT. Supplemented by reference TRBV19 and TRBJ1-3, the full variable domain reads DGGITQSPKYLFRKEGQNVTLSCEQNLNHDAMYWYRQDPGQGLRLIYYSQIVNDFQKGDIAEGYSVSREKKESFPLTVTSAQKNPTAFYLCASTPQGNSGNTIYFGEGSWLTVV.

The CDR3 reads CASSLVLTEAFF. CDR3 bases: TGTGCCAGCAGCTTGGTTCTCACTGAAGCTTTCTTT. The chain carries TRBV5-6 and TRBJ1-1; unclear D gene. This CDR3 contains 12 residues. Germline CDR1 reads SGHDT; CDR2 reads YYEEEE. V was clipped by 0 bases and J by 4 bases, with 4 bases between them.

The chain is built from TRBV6-5 and TRBJ2-3; D may be TRBD1 or TRBD2 (5 bases each). The V end was cut by 2 bases, the J end by 0 bases, with 12 bases between. This CDR3 is 16 amino acids long. Germline values: CDR1 MNHEY, CDR2 SVGAGI. Here the CDR3 reads CASSYAWGFSTDTQYF. CDR3 DNA sequence: TGTGCCAGCAGTTACGCATGGGGGTTTAGCACAGATACGCAGTATTTT.

This clone occurred a few times. The CDR3: CASSRLTSGGPQETQYF. The DNA of the CDR3 is TGTGCCAGCAGCCGGTTAACTAGCGGGGGCCCTCAAGAGACCCAGTACTTC. J is TRBJ2-5 and V is TRBV4-2; 11 nucleotides align to TRBD2. J was trimmed by 2 bases and V by 4 bases; bases with no gene match: 9. The CDR3 is made up of 17 amino acids. CDR1 is LGHNA and CDR2 is YNFKEQ in the germline V gene.

The rearrangement uses TRBV11-2 and TRBJ1-2, with D possibly being TRBD1 (6 bases). CDR3 length equals 13 residues. The germline CDR1 and CDR2 sequences are SGHAT and FQNNGV. Between the trimmed V and J ends, which lost 5 bases and 8 bases, there was a span of 15 bases. The CDR3 bases are TGTGCCAGCAGCCCCACCGGGGGCGCGGGCTACACCTTC. It encodes CASSPTGGAGYTF.

J is TRBJ2-1 and V is TRBV28; 7 nucleotides line up with TRBD1. CDR3 length equals 15 residues. CDR1 is MDHEN and CDR2 is SYDVKM in the germline V gene. The ends lost 7 bases at V and 4 bases at J; junction bases unmatched: 10. For the CDR3, the DNA is TGTGCCAGCACAGAGGGGACAGTGTCATACAATGAGCAGTTCTTC. It codes for CASTEGTVSYNEQFF.

This rearrangement joins TRBV5-1 to TRBJ2-7, with D tentatively TRBD2 (5 bases). This CDR3 has 13 residues. V lost 4 bases to trimming and J lost 2 bases, with 10 bases between them. Germline V gene data show CDR1 as SGHRS and CDR2 as YFSETQ. The CDR3 coding sequence is TGCGCCAGCAGCCTGAGGGAAACCTACGAGCAGTACTTC. It yields the protein CASSLRETYEQYF.

This CDR3 reads CASSIRQGSSYEQYF. CDR3 nucleotides: TGTGCCAGTAGTATTCGACAGGGAAGCTCCTACGAGCAGTACTTC. The chain carries TRBV19 and TRBJ2-7, with 7 bases fitting TRBD1. V dropped 3 bases and J dropped 0; count of bases not matched to a gene: 5. Germline CDR1 is LNHDA and CDR2 is SQIVND (reference sequence). CDR3 length: 15 amino acids.